The rows below give T cell receptor beta chains drawn from one sample of a study of T cell clonotyping in hematopoietic cell transplantation. Assay used: immunoSEQ multiplex PCR; TCRdb lists only in-frame clones, some missing. The sample lists 4,500 to 6,500 clones, around three quarters occurring once. This specimen consisted of peripheral blood mononuclear cells, obtained 30 days after allogeneic stem cell transplant. All receptors come from a male patient over 55 who had an allogeneic stem cell transplant from an unrelated donor, so the T cells may come from the graft donor. Some clones in this sample may be carry-over from other donors' samples. The CDR3 runs from the conserved cysteine through the conserved F or W. Each record gives: D gene, V gene, J gene, clone size, CDR3 protein, CDR3 DNA. A D gene is named only where the DNA matches it firmly. Where a row states a size, it is once, few, many or the class of an expanded clone; other rows omit it.

>TRBD1|TRBV15|TRBJ1-1|.
CATSVPGQLKPEAFF
TGTGCCACCAGCGTCCCGGGACAGCTAAAACCTGAAGCTTTCTTT
>.|TRBV30|TRBJ1-1|.
CAWRDREEAFF
TGTGCCTGGAGAGACCGGGAGGAAGCTTTCTTT
>TRBD2|TRBV4-1|TRBJ2-7|.
CASSQVSERGFESYEQYF
TGCGCCAGCAGCCAAGTTTCCGAGCGGGGTTTCGAGTCCTACGAGCAGTACTTC
>.|TRBV7-9|TRBJ1-2|.
CASSARDFYGYTF
TGTGCCAGCAGCGCCCGGGACTTCTATGGCTACACCTTC
>TRBD2|TRBV9|TRBJ2-1|.
CASSVTSGTSNEQFF
TGTGCCAGCAGCGTCACTAGCGGGACGTCAAATGAGCAGTTCTTC
>.|TRBV9|TRBJ1-3|.
CASSARGGGASGNTIYF
TGTGCCAGCAGCGCCCGCGGTGGGGGTGCCTCTGGAAACACCATATATTTT
>.|TRBV6-5|TRBJ1-3|.
CASSSGGSGNTIYF
TGTGCCAGCAGTTCGGGGGGCTCTGGAAACACCATATATTTT
>TRBD1|TRBV9|TRBJ2-2|.
CASSGQGDTGELFF
TGTGCCAGCAGCGGACAGGGGGACACCGGGGAGCTGTTTTTT
>.|TRBV29-1|TRBJ2-1|medium-sized
CSWSGIGDNEQFF
TGCAGTTGGTCCGGGATAGGGGACAATGAGCAGTTCTTC
>.|TRBV28|TRBJ1-2|.
CASSLADYGYTF
TGTGCCAGCAGTTTAGCGGACTATGGCTACACCTTC
>TRBD1|TRBV6-4|TRBJ2-1|.
CASRGQGALGDEQFF
TGTGCCAGCAGGGGACAGGGGGCGTTGGGGGATGAGCAGTTCTTC
>.|TRBV9|TRBJ2-1|.
CASSVGGHEQFF
TGTGCCAGCAGCGTAGGAGGCCATGAGCAGTTCTTC
>TRBD2|TRBV28|TRBJ2-7|.
CASQKWGGTYEQYF
TGTGCCAGCCAAAAGTGGGGGGGGACCTACGAGCAGTACTTC
>.|TRBV5-1|TRBJ2-3|.
CASSLGPGTDTQYF
TGCGCCAGCAGCTTGGGGCCGGGCACAGATACGCAGTATTTT
>.|TRBV5-6|TRBJ2-7|few
CASSLGWGSHEQYF
TGTGCCAGCAGCTTGGGCTGGGGGTCCCACGAGCAGTACTTC
>.|TRBV9|TRBJ2-3|large
CASSVEGHPSTDTQYF
TGTGCCAGCAGCGTAGAAGGACACCCTAGCACAGATACGCAGTATTTT
>TRBD1|TRBV9|TRBJ1-1|.
CASSSLGTGDDWRAFF
TGTGCCAGCAGCAGTTTGGGGACAGGGGACGACTGGAGGGCTTTCTTT
>.|TRBV7-6|TRBJ1-2|.
CASSLAGVDNYGYTF
TGTGCCAGCAGCTTAGCTGGGGTTGACAACTATGGCTACACCTTC
>TRBD1|TRBV15|TRBJ1-4|.
CATSGGTGVEKLFF
TGTGCCACCAGCGGAGGGACAGGGGTTGAAAAACTGTTTTTT
>TRBD1|TRBV25-1|TRBJ1-5|.
CASSEATGGNQPQHF
TGTGCCAGCAGTGAAGCAACAGGGGGCAATCAGCCCCAGCATTTT
>.|TRBV5-1|TRBJ2-7|.
CASSLSHPGEQYF
TGCGCCAGCAGCCTGAGCCACCCGGGCGAGCAGTACTTC
>TRBD1|TRBV5-4|TRBJ1-1|few
CASSSYYRGPNTEAFF
TGTGCCAGCAGCTCCTATTACAGGGGGCCCAACACTGAAGCTTTCTTT
>TRBD1|TRBV10-1|TRBJ2-7|.
CASSDAQGVNEQYF
TGCGCCAGCAGTGACGCACAGGGGGTTAACGAGCAGTACTTC
>.|TRBV5-6|TRBJ1-2|.
CASSSPAGTYGYTF
TGTGCCAGCAGCTCACCAGCAGGGACCTATGGCTACACCTTC
>.|TRBV30|TRBJ1-1|.
CAWQGNTEAFF
TGTGCCTGGCAGGGGAACACTGAAGCTTTCTTT
>TRBD2|TRBV4-3|TRBJ2-7|.
CASSARGGSHEQYF
TGCGCCAGCAGCGCGCGGGGGGGCAGCCACGAGCAGTACTTC
>.|TRBV27|TRBJ1-5|.
CASSPSRGGFQPQHF
TGTGCCAGCAGTCCCTCCCGGGGAGGATTTCAGCCCCAGCATTTT
>.|TRBV30|TRBJ2-7|.
CAWSVRADYEQYF
TGTGCCTGGAGTGTACGGGCCGACTACGAGCAGTACTTC
>.|TRBV29-1|TRBJ1-1|.
CSVREPITSEAFF
TGCAGCGTCCGGGAGCCCATAACCTCCGAAGCTTTCTTT
>TRBD1|TRBV29-1|TRBJ1-5|.
CSVSQGDSNQPQHF
TGCAGCGTCAGCCAGGGGGACAGCAATCAGCCCCAGCATTTT
>TRBD2|TRBV4-2|TRBJ2-5|few
CASSQVVGGEQETQYF
TGTGCCAGCAGCCAAGTCGTGGGGGGGGAACAAGAGACCCAGTACTTC
>.|TRBV20-1|TRBJ2-5|.
CSARGQETQYF
TGCAGTGCCCGGGGCCAAGAGACCCAGTACTTC
>.|TRBV25-1|TRBJ2-5|.
CASSESRDQETQYF
TGTGCCAGCAGTGAATCAAGGGACCAAGAGACCCAGTACTTC
>.|TRBV5-1|TRBJ2-2|.
CASSLVLAGSTGELFF
TGCGCCAGCAGCTTGGTCCTGGCAGGGAGCACCGGGGAGCTGTTTTTT
>TRBD1|TRBV7-3|TRBJ2-1|.
CASRAGGKDEQFF
TGTGCCAGCAGGGCAGGGGGTAAGGATGAGCAGTTCTTC
>.|TRBV15|TRBJ1-5|once
CATSKQGSPQHF
TGTGCCACCAGCAAGCAGGGCAGCCCCCAGCATTTT
>TRBD2|TRBV5-6|TRBJ2-7|once
CASSLGRGGYEQYF
TGTGCCAGCAGCTTGGGACGGGGGGGATACGAGCAGTACTTC
>.|TRBV29-1|TRBJ1-1|.
CSESDLGGQAEAFF
TGCAGCGAGAGTGACTTGGGGGGGCAGGCTGAAGCTTTCTTT
>.|TRBV6-5|TRBJ1-4|.
CASSYVRGGEKLFF
TGTGCCAGCAGCTACGTAAGGGGAGGAGAAAAACTGTTTTTT
>TRBD2|TRBV2|TRBJ2-3|.
CASSGRGVSTDTQYF
TGTGCCAGCAGTGGGCGGGGGGTTAGTACAGATACGCAGTATTTT
>.|TRBV5-4|TRBJ2-5|.
CASSPHQETQYF
TGTGCCAGCAGCCCACACCAAGAGACCCAGTACTTC
>.|TRBV5-1|TRBJ1-1|once
CASSPERDTEAFF
TGCGCCAGCAGCCCCGAGCGCGACACTGAAGCTTTCTTT
>.|TRBV9|TRBJ2-5|.
CASSVAGGQETQYF
TGTGCCAGCAGCGTAGCAGGGGGGCAAGAGACCCAGTACTTC
>.|TRBV7-7|TRBJ2-5|few
CASSSLGQFQETQYF
TGTGCTAGCAGCTCCCTCGGACAGTTCCAAGAGACCCAGTACTTC
>.|TRBV5-1|TRBJ1-2|.
CASTLGTFPRANYGYTF
TGCGCCAGCACTCTTGGGACTTTCCCGAGGGCGAACTATGGCTACACCTTC
>.|TRBV28|TRBJ1-4|.
CASSFNRGMYEKLFF
TGTGCCAGCAGTTTTAATCGGGGGATGTATGAAAAACTGTTTTTT